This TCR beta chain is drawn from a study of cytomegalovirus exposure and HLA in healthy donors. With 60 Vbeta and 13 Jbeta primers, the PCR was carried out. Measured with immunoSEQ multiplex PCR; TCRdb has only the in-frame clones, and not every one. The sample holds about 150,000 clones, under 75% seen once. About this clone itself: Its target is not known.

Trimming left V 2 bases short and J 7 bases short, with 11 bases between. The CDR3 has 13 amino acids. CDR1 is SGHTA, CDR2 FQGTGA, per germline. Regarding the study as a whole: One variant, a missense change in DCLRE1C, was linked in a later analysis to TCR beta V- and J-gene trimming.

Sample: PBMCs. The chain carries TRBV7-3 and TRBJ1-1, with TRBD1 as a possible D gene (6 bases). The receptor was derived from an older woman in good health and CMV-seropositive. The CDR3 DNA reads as TGTGCCAGCAGCTTATTCCAGGACAGTGAAGCTTTCTTT. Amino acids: CASSLFQDSEAFF.